Presented here are 8 T cell receptor beta chains from one specimen sequenced in a study of metastatic and nonmetastatic thyroid tumors (dated by TCRdb to the early 2020s). No treatment had been received by any patient before thyroid surgery. The method behind the library was PCR. TCRdb lists the instrument as Illumina HiSeq 4000. The raw public data were reprocessed by TCRdb itself: fastp quality trimming at Q25, MiXCR clonotype calling, in-frame beta chains only. In all, the sample holds tens of thousands of clones, and roughly a quarter of those were seen once. 5.4% of the sample rests with the top ten. Sequenced material: tumor tissue. Source of these receptors: a female donor with papillary thyroid cancer or a benign thyroid nodule (not recorded which). Some clones in this sample may be carry-over from other donors' samples.

The CDR3 is CASKGTRSSPLHF. Written as DNA, the CDR3 is TGTGCCAGCAAGGGGACACGGAGTTCACCCCTCCACTTT. V usage is TRBV27 and J usage is TRBJ1-6; D perhaps matches TRBD1 (6 bases). V lost 7 bases, J lost 9 bases, and 13 bases lay in between. The CDR3 consists of 13 residues. The germline CDR1 and CDR2 sequences are MNHEY and SMNVEV (reference sequence).

This clone appeared many times. The rearrangement uses TRBV7-3 and TRBJ2-2; tentatively, D is TRBD1 or TRBD2 (5 bases each). This CDR3 region has 14 residues. V gave up 11 bases and J gave up 3 bases, with 16 bases separating them. The V gene's germline CDR1 is SGHTA and CDR2 FQGTGA. CDR3 nucleotides: TGTGCCGGGCTAGACGGGGCTCACACCGGGGAGCTGTTTTTT. This codes for CAGLDGAHTGELFF.

This chain connects TRBV7-2 to TRBJ2-3; D possibly corresponds to TRBD1 (5 bases). CDR1 is SGHTA and CDR2 is FQGNSA in the germline V gene. Trimming took 5 bases from V and 14 from J, leaving 14 bases between them. This CDR3 spans 11 amino acids. The CDR3 DNA follows: TGTGCCAGCAGCCATTACAAACAGGTGTATTTT. Residues: CASSHYKQVYF.

V and J are TRBV20-1 and TRBJ1-1; perhaps TRBD1 as D (5 bases). CDR3 length equals 15 residues. Germline assignment: CDR1 DFQATT and CDR2 SNEGSKA (reference sequence). Trimming removed 0 bases at V and 4 bases at J, with 15 bases between. CDR3 bases: TGCAGTGCTAGAGATCAGGGAGTCTTGTTCACTGAAGCTTTCTTT. This translates into CSARDQGVLFTEAFF.

CDR3: CASSLEISGILETQYF. The CDR3 nucleotides are TGTGCCAGCAGCTTGGAAATTAGCGGGATACTTGAGACCCAGTACTTC. The chain combines TRBV5-7 with TRBJ2-5; 8 nucleotides align to TRBD2. TRBV5-7 counts as an open reading frame of uncertain function. The CDR3 sequence is 16 residues long. V gave up 0 bases and J gave up 5 bases; unmatched junction bases: 9.

This clone was counted at least ten times. The chain links TRBV29-1 to TRBJ2-2; D unclear. The germline V gene has CDR1 SQVTM and CDR2 ANQGSEA. Trimming cost V 0 bases and J 3 bases, with 8 bases left between them. This CDR3 comprises 14 residues. The CDR3 coding sequence is TGCAGCGTTGAAGATGCCGGGTACACCGGGGAGCTGTTTTTT. Translating it yields CSVEDAGYTGELFF.

A remark on this clone: A much bigger clone sits one base away, suggesting this may be a read error. This rearrangement joins TRBV9 to TRBJ2-5; 7 bases line up with TRBD1. CDR1 is SGDLS and CDR2 is YYNGEE in the germline V gene. The CDR3 is 14 residues long. After removal of 4 bases from V and 8 bases from J, the junction contained 11 bases not matched to a gene. The CDR3 spells CASSPRGQGDTQYF. The CDR3 nucleotides are TGTGCCAGCAGCCCTCGGGGCCAGGGGGACACCCAGTACTTC.

This clone was detected ten times or more. This chain links TRBV4-2 with TRBJ1-6, with D uncertain. Germline CDR1 and CDR2: LGHNA and YNFKEQ. This CDR3 spans 13 amino acids. The germline V and J ends were trimmed by 0 bases and 8 bases, with 5 bases remaining between them. Here the CDR3 DNA reads TGTGCCAGCAGCCAAGAAATGCATTCACCCCTCCACTTT. It encodes CASSQEMHSPLHF.